The rows below give T cell receptor beta chains drawn from one sample of a study of cytomegalovirus exposure and HLA in healthy donors. TCRdb keeps only in-frame clones here, not all; method: immunoSEQ multiplex PCR. In the table there are 130,000 or so clones, approximately 81% of which are singletons. Sequencing was performed on PBMCs. These TCRs come from a woman between 25 and 40 years old in good health and CMV-seronegative. The CDR3 runs from the conserved cysteine through the conserved F or W. The order of the fields is CDR3 DNA, CDR3 protein, V gene, D gene, CDR3 length, clone size, J gene. D genes are given only for firm matches. A clone size is listed for some rows: how often the clone was seen (once, few, many), or a class if it is expanded.

TGTGCCAGCATCTACAGGGGCGCGAATGAAAAACTGTTTTTT CASIYRGANEKLFF TRBV6-1 TRBD1 14 - TRBJ1-4
TGTGCCAGCAGCCCCGCGGGGGGACCCTACAATGAGCAGTTCTTC CASSPAGGPYNEQFF TRBV11-3 TRBD2 15 - TRBJ2-1
TGCGCCAGCAGCTGGGGGCCGCAGGGGACTAATGAAAAACTGTTTTTT CASSWGPQGTNEKLFF TRBV5-1 - 16 - TRBJ1-4
TGTGCCAGCAGCTTAAGAGCGACAGGGGGTTTAGTAGATCAAGAGACCCAGTACTTC CASSLRATGGLVDQETQYF TRBV7-2 TRBD1 19 - TRBJ2-5
TGTGCCAGCAGTTACAAGGGAGGTTCGTACAATGAGCAGTTCTTC CASSYKGGSYNEQFF TRBV6-6 - 15 - TRBJ2-1
TGTGCCAGCAGCCCCCCCTTCCGGGAGGGCACTGAAGCTTTCTTT CASSPPFREGTEAFF TRBV7-9 - 15 few TRBJ1-1
TGTGCCAGTGGCCTAGGATCTGGAAACACCATATATTTT CASGLGSGNTIYF TRBV19 - 13 - TRBJ1-3
TGTGCCAGCAGACAACACAGGGGGGCGAACACTGAAGCTTTCTTT CASRQHRGANTEAFF TRBV6-5 TRBD1 15 - TRBJ1-1
TGTGCCAGCGCCCCGTGGGGGGTCCCCTACGAGCAGTACTTC CASAPWGVPYEQYF TRBV5-4 - 14 - TRBJ2-7
TGTGCCAGTAGTATAGACAGTACGAACACCGGGGAGCTGTTTTTT CASSIDSTNTGELFF TRBV19 - 15 - TRBJ2-2
TGCAGCGTTGAAGATCAGAGCGGGGAATCCTACGAGCAGTACTTC CSVEDQSGESYEQYF TRBV29-1 TRBD2 15 few TRBJ2-7
TGTGCCAGCAGCTACACAGGGGGGGGGAACACTGAAGCTTTCTTT CASSYTGGGNTEAFF TRBV11-2 TRBD1 15 - TRBJ1-1
TGTGCCAGCAGTTACTCAGGGACACAAGGTCAGCCCCAGCATTTT CASSYSGTQGQPQHF TRBV6-5 - 15 once TRBJ1-5
TGTGCCAGCAGCTTATTTGCAGGAGATACGCAGTATTTT CASSLFAGDTQYF TRBV11-3 - 13 - TRBJ2-3
TGTGCCAGCAGCTTAGCTGGCAGGGGCACTGAAGCTTTCTTT CASSLAGRGTEAFF TRBV7-2 - 14 - TRBJ1-1
TGCGCCAGCAGCCCCCCGCTAAGCGGGGGTTACGAGCAGTACTTC CASSPPLSGGYEQYF TRBV5-1 TRBD2 15 few TRBJ2-7
TGTGCCAGCAGTGATAGGGACACTAGCAATCAGCCCCAGCATTTT CASSDRDTSNQPQHF TRBV6-1 - 15 - TRBJ1-5
TGTGCCAGCAGCAGGGGACAGCCCAATGAGCAGTTCTTC CASSRGQPNEQFF TRBV5-8 TRBD1 13 few TRBJ2-1
TGTGCCAGCAGTGAATCGGACACCACAGATACGCAGTATTTT CASSESDTTDTQYF TRBV25-1 - 14 - TRBJ2-3
TGTGCCACCAGCAGTAGGGACAGGGTAAACACTGAAGCTTTCTTT CATSSRDRVNTEAFF TRBV15 TRBD1 15 - TRBJ1-1
TGTGCCAGCAGTCCCCGGACTAGCGGGGGCCTTAATGAGCAGTTCTTC CASSPRTSGGLNEQFF TRBV27 TRBD2 16 - TRBJ2-1
TGTGCCAGCAGCTTGTGGGCCGGGACAAGGGACTACACCTTC CASSLWAGTRDYTF TRBV5-4 - 14 - TRBJ1-2
TGTGCCAGCAGCTTAGTCGGGGTGACTGAAGCTTTCTTT CASSLVGVTEAFF TRBV7-9 - 13 - TRBJ1-1
TGTGCCAGCAGCCCCCACAGGGAGCCTAATGAAAAACTGTTTTTT CASSPHREPNEKLFF TRBV9 - 15 once TRBJ1-4
TGTGCCAGCAGTTTTGGGGGACAGGGGGCAGTTGGCTACACCTTC CASSFGGQGAVGYTF TRBV27 TRBD1 15 - TRBJ1-2
TGTGCCAGCAGCCAAGGTAGCGGCTGGGGCGGAGATACGCAGTATTTT CASSQGSGWGGDTQYF TRBV14 - 16 - TRBJ2-3
TGTGCCAGCAGCTTCGACAGTCACGAGCAGTACTTC CASSFDSHEQYF TRBV11-2 - 12 - TRBJ2-7
TGTGCCAGTAGTACGAGACAGAACAATCAGCCCCAGCATTTT CASSTRQNNQPQHF TRBV19 - 14 - TRBJ1-5
TGTGCCAGTAGCCCGGGAGGGACGGGGGAGACCCAGTACTTC CASSPGGTGETQYF TRBV19 TRBD2 14 - TRBJ2-5
TGTGCCAGCAGTTCTCCTCTAGCGGGGCGTAAGAATGAGCAGTTCTTC CASSSPLAGRKNEQFF TRBV27 TRBD2 16 - TRBJ2-1
TGTGCTTACGACGGGAGTTCCTACGAGCAGTACTTC CAYDGSSYEQYF TRBV30 - 12 - TRBJ2-7